This passage covers 19 T cell receptor beta chains from one sample sequenced in a study of T cell responses to AZD1222 COVID-19 vaccine. Produced via immunoSEQ multiplex PCR; TCRdb's table is partial and in-frame only. The sample contains roughly 40,000 clones, 90% of which appear only once. The sample in question was peripheral blood, obtained 28 days after the second AZD1222 dose. Receptors were obtained from an adult who received the AZD1222 COVID-19 vaccine.

The CDR3 DNA sequence: TGTGCCAGCAGCTTGCGCTTAGCGAACACCGGGGAGCTGTTTTTT. It specifies CASSLRLANTGELFF. The chain carries TRBV5-4 and TRBJ2-2; D remains ambiguous. CDR3 size: 15 residues. Germline V CDR1 and CDR2: SGHNT, YYREEE (reference sequence). Deletions cut 1 base from V and 0 bases from J, with 7 bases between.

The chain carries TRBV10-1 and TRBJ2-6; D gene unclear. Germline V gene sequence: CDR1 WNHNN, CDR2 SYGVQD (reference sequence). CDR3 length equals 12 residues. CDR3 sequence reads: CANNSGANVLTF. As DNA, the CDR3 is TGCGCGAACAACTCTGGGGCCAACGTCCTGACTTTC.

This rearrangement joins TRBV4-2 to TRBJ2-2; a weak D match, TRBD1 (5 bases). This CDR3 region has 15 residues. V was shortened by 2 bases and J by 1 base, with 8 bases between the two germline ends. Germline V gene data show CDR1 as LGHNA and CDR2 as YNFKEQ. CDR3 loop: CASSQLGQNTGELFF. CDR3 nucleotide sequence: TGTGCCAGCAGCCAACTCGGACAGAACACCGGGGAGCTGTTTTTT.

CDR3 loop: CAIPSEGHGYEQYF. The CDR3 DNA is TGTGCCATCCCGTCTGAGGGGCATGGCTACGAGCAGTACTTC. V usage is TRBV7-9 and J usage is TRBJ2-7, with D possibly called TRBD1 or TRBD2 (5 bases each). This CDR3 region has 14 residues. Germline CDR1 SEHNR, CDR2 FQNEAQ (reference sequence). The ends were cut back, 10 bases at V and 3 bases at J, with 19 bases in the middle.

The chain couples TRBV11-3 to TRBJ2-3; D possibly matches TRBD1 or TRBD2 (5 bases each). The CDR3 totals 18 residues. Trimming cost V 4 bases and J 0 bases, with 20 bases left between them. Germline loops: CDR1 SGHNT, CDR2 YENEEA. CDR3 sequence reads: CASSSGGQGLPSTDTQYF. CDR3 DNA: TGTGCCAGCAGCTCAGGAGGCCAGGGCCTTCCTAGCACAGATACGCAGTATTTT.

This rearrangement joins TRBV3-1 (or the pseudogene TRBV3-2) to TRBJ2-1; no clear D. The CDR3 sequence is 14 residues long. The ends were cut back, 1 base at V and 3 bases at J, with 7 bases in the middle. Germline V gene data show CDR1 as LGHDT and CDR2 as YNNKEL (reference sequence). The CDR3 region is CASSQGHLYNEQFF. DNA of the CDR3: TGTGCCAGCAGCCAAGGCCACCTCTACAATGAGCAGTTCTTC.

The chain joins TRBV6-5 to TRBJ1-1, with TRBD1 as a possible D gene (6 bases). Germline lookup yields CDR1 MNHEY and CDR2 SVGAGI. Trimming left V 4 bases short and J 6 bases short, with 15 bases between. CDR3 size: 14 residues. The CDR3 DNA reads as TGTGCCAGCAGTTCCCGAGACAGGAGCCCTGAAGCTTTCTTT. As protein: CASSSRDRSPEAFF.

This clone was observed once. The V call is TRBV6-2 or TRBV6-3, the J call TRBJ1-1, with D uncertain. V was clipped by 4 bases and J by 1 base, with 19 bases between them. The CDR3 is 17 residues long. Per the germline V gene, CDR1 is MNHEY and CDR2 is SVGEGT. CDR3 residues: CASSLRDPGSKNTEAFF. The CDR3 DNA is TGTGCCAGCAGTTTACGAGACCCGGGTAGCAAGAACACTGAAGCTTTCTTT.

The chain recombines TRBV7-9 with TRBJ1-1; no definite D call. Per the germline V gene, CDR1 is SEHNR and CDR2 is FQNEAQ (reference sequence). The length of the CDR3 is 15 residues. V shed 5 bases and J shed 5 bases, with 18 bases lying between them. This chain's CDR3 is CASSPPVRLGTEAFF. CDR3 sequence (DNA): TGTGCCAGCAGCCCCCCGGTGCGGTTAGGAACTGAAGCTTTCTTT.

The chain employs TRBV5-1 and TRBJ1-2; D uncertain. V was trimmed by 1 base and J by 4 bases, leaving 5 bases between them. Germline-derived CDR1 and CDR2 are SGHRS and YFSETQ. CDR3 length: 12 amino acids. Here the CDR3 reads CASSLTTYGYTF. In DNA, the CDR3 is TGCGCCAGCAGCTTGACAACCTATGGCTACACCTTC.

The chain has TRBV3-1 (or the pseudogene TRBV3-2) and TRBJ2-5; D possibly corresponds to TRBD1 (5 bases). The CDR3 totals 15 residues. The ends were cut back, 4 bases at V and 4 bases at J, with 16 bases in the middle. CDR1 and CDR2 (germline): LGHDT, YNNKEL (reference sequence). The CDR3: CASSLQTAWGETQYF. The CDR3 nucleotides are TGTGCCAGCAGCCTCCAGACAGCATGGGGAGAGACCCAGTACTTC.

The V gene is TRBV18, the J gene TRBJ1-2; TRBD1 agrees at 7 bases. Trimming cost V 2 bases and J 6 bases; bases outside gene matches: 9. Germline assignment: CDR1 KGHSH and CDR2 LQKENI. CDR3 size: 15 residues. CDR3 nucleotides: TGTGCCAGCTCACCAGAGACAGGGAGTCGGAATGGCTACACCTTC. Protein sequence: CASSPETGSRNGYTF.

The chain uses TRBV12-3 or TRBV12-4 and TRBJ1-6, with D unresolved. The V and J ends lost 6 bases and 4 bases respectively, with 7 bases between them. The CDR3 contains 13 residues. The CDR3 is CASRGLYNSPLHF. The CDR3, as DNA: TGTGCCAGCAGGGGGTTATATAATTCACCCCTCCACTTT.

Only a few counts were recorded for this clone. The V call is TRBV6-2 or TRBV6-3, the J call TRBJ2-7; maybe TRBD1 (8 bases). This CDR3 is built from 14 residues. Germline lookup yields CDR1 MNHEY and CDR2 SVGEGT. Between the trimmed V and J ends, which lost 6 bases and 6 bases, there was a span of 18 bases. DNA of the CDR3: TGTGCCAGCAGCCGGGGGGACAGGTATCGCGAGCAGTACTTC. This codes for CASSRGDRYREQYF.

V gene TRBV5-1 combines with J gene TRBJ1-4, with D possibly TRBD1 on 5 matching bases. Germline V gene sequence: CDR1 SGHRS, CDR2 YFSETQ. V lost 4 bases and J 2 bases, leaving 15 bases between the germline ends. The CDR3 length is 16 residues. CDR3 in amino acids: CASSPVGGKTNEKLFF. CDR3 in DNA: TGCGCCAGCAGCCCCGTTGGGGGGAAGACTAATGAAAAACTGTTTTTT.

This rearrangement joins TRBV6-8 to TRBJ1-3; D gene unclear. Germline CDR1 reads MNHGY; CDR2 reads SAAAGT. This CDR3 has 18 residues. Trimming stripped 2 bases from V and 0 bases from J, with 17 bases between. DNA of the CDR3: TGTGCCAGCAGTTACAATTGGCTTCGGAATTTCTCTGGAAACACCATATATTTT. Encoded protein: CASSYNWLRNFSGNTIYF.

The rearrangement uses TRBV10-3 and TRBJ2-7; D possibly uses TRBD1 or TRBD2 (5 bases each). V was shortened by 0 bases and J by 10 bases, with 10 bases between the two germline ends. Germline-derived CDR1 and CDR2 are ENHRY and SYGVKD. The CDR3 length is 12 residues. The CDR3 loop reads CAISESGDGQYF. The DNA of the CDR3 is TGTGCCATCAGTGAGTCGGGGGACGGACAGTACTTC.

The rearrangement uses TRBV7-2 and TRBJ2-7, with D perhaps TRBD2 (6 bases). The CDR3 sequence is 15 residues long. V was cut by 7 bases and J by 5 bases, with 21 bases left in between. The V gene's germline CDR1 is SGHTA and CDR2 FQGNSA. CDR3 nucleotide sequence: TGTGCCAGCACCCTACTTGGGACTTCCGTAGACGAGCAGTACTTC. Translated: CASTLLGTSVDEQYF.

This sequence joins TRBV27 and TRBJ1-6; D possibly corresponds to TRBD1 (5 bases). V lost 5 bases and J 9 bases, leaving 20 bases between the germline ends. The CDR3 totals 16 residues. Germline CDR1 is MNHEY and CDR2 is SMNVEV (reference sequence). The CDR3 loop reads CASSLLLGDVRSPLHF. For the CDR3, the DNA is TGTGCCAGCAGTCTCCTCCTAGGGGATGTCCGTTCACCCCTCCACTTT.